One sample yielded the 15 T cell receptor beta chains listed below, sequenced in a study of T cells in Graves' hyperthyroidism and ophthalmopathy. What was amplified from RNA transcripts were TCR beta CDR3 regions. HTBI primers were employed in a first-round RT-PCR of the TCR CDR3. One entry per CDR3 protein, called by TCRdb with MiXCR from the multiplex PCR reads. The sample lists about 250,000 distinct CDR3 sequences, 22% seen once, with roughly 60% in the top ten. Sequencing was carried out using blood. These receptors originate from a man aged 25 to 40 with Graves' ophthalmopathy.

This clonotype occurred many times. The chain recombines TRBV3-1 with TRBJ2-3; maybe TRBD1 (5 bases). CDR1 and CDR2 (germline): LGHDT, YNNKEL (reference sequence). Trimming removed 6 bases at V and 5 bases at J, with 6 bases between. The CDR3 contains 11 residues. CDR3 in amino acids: CASSQGDTQYF. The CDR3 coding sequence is TGTGCCAGCAGTCAGGGAGATACGCAGTATTTT.

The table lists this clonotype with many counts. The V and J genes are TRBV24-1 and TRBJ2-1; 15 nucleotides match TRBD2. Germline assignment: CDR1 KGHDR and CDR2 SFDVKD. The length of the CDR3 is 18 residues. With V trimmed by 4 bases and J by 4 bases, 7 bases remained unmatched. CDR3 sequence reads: CATSDPGLAGGTYNEQFF. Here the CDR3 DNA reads TGTGCCACCAGTGACCCGGGACTAGCGGGAGGAACATACAATGAGCAGTTCTTC.

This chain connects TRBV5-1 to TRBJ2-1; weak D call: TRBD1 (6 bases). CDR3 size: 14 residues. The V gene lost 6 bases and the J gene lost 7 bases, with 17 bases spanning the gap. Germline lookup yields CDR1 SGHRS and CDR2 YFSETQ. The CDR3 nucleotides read TGCGCCAGCAACCGGGACATCGCCATGAATGAGCAGTTCTTC. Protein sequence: CASNRDIAMNEQFF. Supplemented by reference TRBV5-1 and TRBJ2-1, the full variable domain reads KAGVTQTPRYLIKTRGQQVTLSCSPISGHRSVSWYQQTPGQGLQFLFEYFSETQRNKGNFPGRFSGRQFSNSRSEMNVSTLELGDSALYLCASNRDIAMNEQFFGPGTRLTVL.

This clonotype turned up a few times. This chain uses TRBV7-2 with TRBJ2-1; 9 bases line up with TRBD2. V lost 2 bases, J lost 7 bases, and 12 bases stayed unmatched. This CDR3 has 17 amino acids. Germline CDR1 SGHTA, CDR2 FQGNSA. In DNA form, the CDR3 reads TGTGCCAGCAGCTTACGCCATGACAGGCTAGCGGGAAATGAGCAGTTCTTC. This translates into CASSLRHDRLAGNEQFF.

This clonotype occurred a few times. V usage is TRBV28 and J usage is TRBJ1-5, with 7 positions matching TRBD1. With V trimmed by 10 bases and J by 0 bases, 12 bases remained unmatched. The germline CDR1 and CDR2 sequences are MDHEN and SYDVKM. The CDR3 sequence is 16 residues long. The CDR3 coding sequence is TGTGCCACCAAACCGGGACAGCAATATAGCAATCAGCCCCAGCATTTT. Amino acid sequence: CATKPGQQYSNQPQHF.

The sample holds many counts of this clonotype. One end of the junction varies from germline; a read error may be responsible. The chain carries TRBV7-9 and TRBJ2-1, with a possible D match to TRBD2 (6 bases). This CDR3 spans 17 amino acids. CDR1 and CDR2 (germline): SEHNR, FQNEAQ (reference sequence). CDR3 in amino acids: CASSLARGASSYNEQFF. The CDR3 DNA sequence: TGTGCCAGCAGCCTAGCGAGGGGCGCTAGCTCCTACAATGAGCAGTTCTTC.

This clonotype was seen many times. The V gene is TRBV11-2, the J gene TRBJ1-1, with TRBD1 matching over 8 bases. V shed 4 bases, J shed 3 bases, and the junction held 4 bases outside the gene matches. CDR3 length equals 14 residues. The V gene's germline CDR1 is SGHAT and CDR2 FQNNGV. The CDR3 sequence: CASSSGQGYTEAFF. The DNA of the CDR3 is TGTGCCAGCAGCTCCGGACAGGGTTACACTGAAGCTTTCTTT. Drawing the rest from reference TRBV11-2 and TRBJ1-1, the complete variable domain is EAGVAQSPRYKIIEKRQSVAFWCNPISGHATLYWYQQILGQGPKLLIQFQNNGVVDDSQLPKDRFSAERLKGVDSTLKIQPAKLEDSAVYLCASSSGQGYTEAFFGQGTRLTVV.

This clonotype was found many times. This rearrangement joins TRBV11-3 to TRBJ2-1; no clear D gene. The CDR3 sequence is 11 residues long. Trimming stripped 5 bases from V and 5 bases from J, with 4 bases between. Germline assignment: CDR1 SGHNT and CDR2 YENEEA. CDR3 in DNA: TGTGCCAGCAGCCTAAACAATGAGCAGTTCTTC. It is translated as CASSLNNEQFF.

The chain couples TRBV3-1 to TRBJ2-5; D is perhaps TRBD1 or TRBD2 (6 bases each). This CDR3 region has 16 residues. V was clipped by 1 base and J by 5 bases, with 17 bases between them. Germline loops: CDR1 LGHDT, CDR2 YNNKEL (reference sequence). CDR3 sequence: CASSQVGRRGAETQYF. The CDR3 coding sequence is TGTGCCAGCAGCCAAGTGGGCCGGAGGGGGGCGGAGACCCAGTACTTC.

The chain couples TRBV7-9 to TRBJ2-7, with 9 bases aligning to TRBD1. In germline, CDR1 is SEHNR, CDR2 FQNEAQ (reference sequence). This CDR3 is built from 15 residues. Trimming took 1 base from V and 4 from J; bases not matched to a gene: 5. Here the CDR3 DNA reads TGTGCCAGCAGCTTAGTTGGACAGGGGAGTTACGAGCAGTACTTC. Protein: CASSLVGQGSYEQYF.

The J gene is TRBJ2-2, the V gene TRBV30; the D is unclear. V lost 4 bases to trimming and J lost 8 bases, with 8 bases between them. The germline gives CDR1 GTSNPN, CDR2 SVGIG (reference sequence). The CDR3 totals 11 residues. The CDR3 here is CAWTLSGELFF. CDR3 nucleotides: TGTGCCTGGACACTATCAGGGGAGCTGTTTTTT. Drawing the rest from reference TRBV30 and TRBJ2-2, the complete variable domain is SQTIHQWPATLVQPVGSPLSLECTVEGTSNPNLYWYRQAAGRGLQLLFYSVGIGQISSEVPQNLSASRPQDRQFILSSKKLLLSDSGFYLCAWTLSGELFFGEGSRLTVL.

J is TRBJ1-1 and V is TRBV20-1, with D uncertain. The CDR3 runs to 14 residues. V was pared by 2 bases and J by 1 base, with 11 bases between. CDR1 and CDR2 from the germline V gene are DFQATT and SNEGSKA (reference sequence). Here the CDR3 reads CSARLRSANTEAFF. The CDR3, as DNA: TGCAGTGCTAGATTGAGGTCAGCGAACACTGAAGCTTTCTTT.

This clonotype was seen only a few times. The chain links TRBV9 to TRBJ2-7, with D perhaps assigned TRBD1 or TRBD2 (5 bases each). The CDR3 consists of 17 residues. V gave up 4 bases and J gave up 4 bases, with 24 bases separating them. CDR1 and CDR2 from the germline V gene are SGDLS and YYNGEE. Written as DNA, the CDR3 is TGTGCCAGCAGCCCTCGTGCAGGGAGCTGGAGGACGTACGAGCAGTACTTC. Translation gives CASSPRAGSWRTYEQYF.

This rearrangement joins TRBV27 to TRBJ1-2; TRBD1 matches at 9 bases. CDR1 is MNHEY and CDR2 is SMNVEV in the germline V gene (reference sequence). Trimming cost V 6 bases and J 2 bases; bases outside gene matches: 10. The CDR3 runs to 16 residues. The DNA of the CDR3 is TGTGCCAGCAGACCGGGACAGGGAAAAACCAACTATGGCTACACCTTC. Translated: CASRPGQGKTNYGYTF.

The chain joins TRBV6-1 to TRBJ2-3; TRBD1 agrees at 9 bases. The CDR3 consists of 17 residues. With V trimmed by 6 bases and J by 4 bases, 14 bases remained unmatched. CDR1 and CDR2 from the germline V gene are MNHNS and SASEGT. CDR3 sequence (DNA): TGTGCCAGCAGGAACTCTATCGGGGACAGGGCGGCAGATACGCAGTATTTT. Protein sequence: CASRNSIGDRAADTQYF.